The 17 T cell receptor beta chains below were found in one sample sequenced in a study of shared clonotypes between healthy human individuals. Sequencing used immunoSEQ multiplex PCR; TCRdb keeps in-frame clones, though not all of them. The sample includes over 2 million clones, less than 95% seen only once; the top ten take 0.37%. The sequenced sample consisted of naive CD4+ T cells from PBMCs. As to subset: CD45RA+ positively selected. The receptors here all came from a young man in good health. Some clones in this sample may be carry-over from other donors' samples.

This sequence joins TRBV7-6 and TRBJ1-1; D is unresolved. Trimming took off 2 bases at V and 7 bases at J, with 14 bases between the two ends. The CDR3 is 14 residues long. Germline CDR1 is SGHVS and CDR2 is FNYEAQ. CDR3 sequence (DNA): TGTGCCAGCAGCTTATCAGCGGGGTCTTTTGAAGCTTTCTTT. Encoded protein: CASSLSAGSFEAFF.

A single count supports this clone. The CDR3 sequence is CAISVRGLAGDGNTGELFF. Written as DNA, the CDR3 is TGTGCCATCAGTGTGAGGGGACTAGCGGGAGATGGGAACACCGGGGAGCTGTTTTTT. The chain uses TRBV10-3 and TRBJ2-2; 14 nucleotides match TRBD2. The CDR3 runs 19 residues. Germline CDR1 is ENHRY and CDR2 is SYGVKD. Trimming removed 4 bases from V and 1 base from J; junction bases left unmatched: 8.

The rearrangement uses TRBV6-1 and TRBJ2-7, with 10 bases identical to TRBD2. This CDR3 comprises 15 residues. With 5 bases clipped from V and 2 bases from J, the junction kept 6 bases outside the gene matches. Germline V gives CDR1 MNHNS, CDR2 SASEGT. The CDR3 here is CASSIAGGPTYEQYF. The CDR3 DNA reads TGTGCCAGCAGTATAGCGGGAGGCCCTACCTACGAGCAGTACTTC.

The chain joins TRBV27 to TRBJ2-1; maybe TRBD1 (5 bases). V was cut by 6 bases and J by 3 bases, with 12 bases left in between. CDR1 MNHEY and CDR2 SMNVEV come from the germline V gene (reference sequence). The CDR3 has 14 residues. CDR3 sequence reads: CASSYLDNYNEQFF. CDR3 DNA sequence: TGTGCCAGCAGCTACTTGGACAACTACAATGAGCAGTTCTTC.

The chain is built from TRBV7-8 and TRBJ2-1; D is unclear. The V end lost 5 bases, the J end lost 0 bases, and 11 bases lay between the germline ends. The length of the CDR3 is 15 residues. Germline values: CDR1 SGHVS, CDR2 FQNEAQ. The CDR3 DNA reads TGTGCCAGCAGCCCTACCTCGAGCTCCTACAATGAGCAGTTCTTC. Translated: CASSPTSSSYNEQFF.

The CDR3 loop reads CASSSLSRAGETDTQYF. CDR3 bases: TGTGCCAGCAGCAGCCTCTCGAGGGCAGGGGAGACAGATACGCAGTATTTT. This rearrangement joins TRBV9 to TRBJ2-3, with D perhaps TRBD1 (6 bases). The CDR3 is 17 residues long. Germline-derived CDR1 and CDR2 are SGDLS and YYNGEE. The V and J ends lost 4 bases and 3 bases respectively, with 21 bases between them. Looking up the rest from reference TRBV9 and TRBJ2-3 gives the full variable domain: DSGVTQTPKHLITATGQRVTLRCSPRSGDLSVYWYQQSLDQGLQFLIQYYNGEERAKGNILERFSAQQFPDLHSELNLSSLELGDSALYFCASSSLSRAGETDTQYFGPGTRLTVL.

The rearrangement joins TRBV7-9 to TRBJ2-4; 11 bases fit TRBD2. Germline V gene lookup returns CDR1 SEHNR and CDR2 FQNEAQ (reference sequence). The CDR3 covers 14 residues. The junction had 3 bases not matched to a gene; V was cut back by 5 bases and J by 6 bases. The CDR3 sequence is CASSPGTSGNIQYF. In DNA, the CDR3 is TGTGCCAGCAGCCCAGGGACTAGCGGAAACATTCAGTACTTC.

V and J are TRBV9 and TRBJ2-7, with 9 bases fitting TRBD2. The germline gives CDR1 SGDLS, CDR2 YYNGEE. The CDR3 has 17 amino acids. The V gene end was trimmed by 4 bases and the J gene end by 6 bases; junction bases not matched to a gene: 17. The CDR3 loop is CASSWTKTSGYVCEQYF. For the CDR3, the DNA is TGTGCCAGCAGCTGGACAAAGACTAGCGGCTACGTCTGCGAGCAGTACTTC.

The chain employs TRBV10-3 and TRBJ2-3; D gene unclear. The V end was cut by 10 bases, the J end by 2 bases, with 7 bases between. The CDR3 extends over 11 amino acids. Germline loops: CDR1 ENHRY, CDR2 SYGVKD. The CDR3: CATRSTDTQYF. The CDR3 coding sequence is TGTGCCACGCGTTCCACAGATACGCAGTATTTT.

The chain joins TRBV28 to TRBJ1-3; D may be TRBD1 (5 bases). Trimming left V 6 bases short and J 1 base short, with 10 bases between. In germline, CDR1 is MDHEN, CDR2 SYDVKM. CDR3 length equals 14 residues. The CDR3, as DNA: TGTGCCAGCAGCTGGGAGGGGTCTGGAAACACCATATATTTT. The encoded protein is CASSWEGSGNTIYF.

As regards this clone: The sample carries other DNA sequences with the same CDR3. The rearrangement joins TRBV28 to TRBJ1-4; D is ambiguous. V lost 5 bases and J lost 3, with 4 bases in between. Germline assignment: CDR1 MDHEN and CDR2 SYDVKM. This CDR3 comprises 12 residues. The chain's CDR3 is CASSLSNEKLFF. Here the CDR3 DNA reads TGTGCCAGCAGTCTCTCTAATGAAAAACTGTTTTTT.

Of note for this clone: The identical CDR3 is also encoded by other nucleotide sequences in the sample. In DNA, the CDR3 is TGCAGTGCCGCCCGCACAGATACGCAGTATTTT. Its protein is CSAARTDTQYF. V and J are TRBV20-1 and TRBJ2-3; D not certain. The CDR3 extends over 11 amino acids. V lost 6 bases and J 1 base, leaving 5 bases between the germline ends. Germline CDR1 reads DFQATT; CDR2 reads SNEGSKA (reference sequence).

This clone was seen a single time. The chain couples TRBV6-5 to TRBJ2-1, with unresolved D. Germline CDR1 reads MNHEY; CDR2 reads SVGAGI. The CDR3 consists of 12 residues. V shed 5 bases and J shed 3 bases, with 5 bases lying between them. CDR3 amino acids: CASSPDYNEQFF. In nucleotides, the CDR3 is TGTGCCAGCAGTCCGGACTACAATGAGCAGTTCTTC.

The J gene is TRBJ1-2, the V gene TRBV28, with D unclear. CDR1 and CDR2 (germline): MDHEN, SYDVKM. The CDR3 has 15 residues. The germline V and J ends were trimmed by 4 bases and 0 bases, with 12 bases remaining between them. In nucleotides, the CDR3 is TGTGCCAGCAGTTCGGATCGGACGTCTAACTATGGCTACACCTTC. Its translation: CASSSDRTSNYGYTF.

The chain recombines TRBV11-3 with TRBJ2-6; D is uncertain. Trimming took 5 bases from V and 2 from J, leaving 7 bases between them. The CDR3 covers 14 residues. Germline loops: CDR1 SGHNT, CDR2 YENEEA. CDR3 sequence reads: CASSPGAGANVLTF. CDR3 sequence (DNA): TGTGCCAGCAGCCCCGGTGCTGGGGCCAACGTCCTGACTTTC.

A single count supports this clone. The rearrangement links TRBV27 to TRBJ1-4, with 7 positions matching TRBD1. This CDR3 spans 18 amino acids. Germline V gene sequence: CDR1 MNHEY, CDR2 SMNVEV (reference sequence). V lost 1 base to trimming and J lost 3 bases; unmatched junction nucleotides: 11. For the CDR3, the DNA is TGTGCCAGCAGTTTATTTTTTCTGGTGGGACAGCCTAATGAAAAACTGTTTTTT. This sequence encodes CASSLFFLVGQPNEKLFF.

V is TRBV19 and J is TRBJ1-2; 12 nucleotides match TRBD1. Germline CDR1 reads LNHDA; CDR2 reads SQIVND (reference sequence). The CDR3 runs to 16 residues. The ends lost 3 bases at V and 4 bases at J; junction bases unmatched: 6. As DNA, the CDR3 is TGTGCCAGTAGTATGGGACAGGGGGCCTTCTTCTATGGCTACACCTTC. Encoded protein: CASSMGQGAFFYGYTF.